This record concerns one T cell receptor beta chain sequence. As yet, its antigen is unknown. The germline V gene encodes CDR1 SGHRS and CDR2 YFSETQ. CDR3 length equals 15 residues. V was clipped by 4 bases and J by 2 bases, with 16 bases between them. The data originate from a study of shared clonotypes between healthy human individuals. Points from the study as a whole: Larger estimated richness was generally seen in naive subsets than in memory subsets.

Assay used: immunoSEQ multiplex PCR; TCRdb lists only in-frame clones, some missing. Here the sample spans 2 million to 2.5 million clones, over 90% being singletons. Sequencing was performed on naive CD4+ T cells from PBMCs. As for subset: CD45RA+ positively selected. The receptor's source is a young man in good health. Some clones in this sample may be carry-over from other donors' samples. The chain employs TRBV5-1 and TRBJ2-7, with D possibly matching TRBD2 (5 bases). The CDR3 DNA reads as TGCGCCAGCAGCCCGGGGATCGGGTTAACCTACGAGCAGTACTTC. Protein product: CASSPGIGLTYEQYF.